This TCR beta chain is from a study of Ad26.COV2.S vaccination and SARS-CoV-2 variants. The CDR3 extends over 15 amino acids. Germline CDR1 reads SGHNT; CDR2 reads YYREEE (reference sequence). V lost 6 bases and J lost 6, with 21 bases in between. Generated by immunoSEQ multiplex PCR, the TCRdb table keeps only in-frame clones and is missing some. The sample has about 400,000 clones, around 89% seen once. Specified treatment: around 19 received Ad26.COV2.S at low or high dose, single or two shots; roughly five received placebo; per-sample allocation not given. Day 63 following the first vaccine or placebo injection was when the samples were taken. This clone was detected only a few times.

The gene calls are TRBV5-4 and TRBJ1-1; possible D gene TRBD1, 6 bases. The clonotype comes from a person aged 18-65 years who received the Ad26.COV2.S COVID-19 vaccine or a placebo. The sample consisted of peripheral blood, taken in a trial of Ad26.COV2.S vaccine versus placebo. This CDR3 is CASTFQGLGIAEAFF. In nucleotides, the CDR3 is TGTGCCAGCACCTTCCAGGGGTTGGGTATCGCTGAAGCTTTCTTT.